Here is one TCR beta chain with its context. Its target is not known. A much larger clonotype is one base distant, so this may be a read error. This sample was taken from a study of T cells in Graves' hyperthyroidism and ophthalmopathy. Study context: Peripheral blood sampling occurred at initial diagnosis, before any treatment.

The investigators amplified TCR beta CDR3 regions from RNA transcripts. TCR CDR3 underwent first-round RT-PCR with the HTBI primer set. TCRdb reprocessed the multiplex PCR reads via MiXCR and lists one record per CDR3 protein. The sample carries approximately 480,000 distinct CDR3 sequences, around 20% recorded once. Regarding the study as a whole: Clonotypes that were expanded in thyroid above 0.001 mostly appeared in blood too.

Stable Graves' hyperthyroidism denoted no ophthalmopathy progression over 18 months. Patients were excluded for uncontrolled infection, other autoimmune disease, pregnancy or lactation. Germline values: CDR1 SEHNR, CDR2 FQNEAQ (reference sequence). There are 12 residues in the CDR3. The clonotype originates from a man younger than 35 with Graves' hyperthyroidism. Sequenced: blood. The chain recombines TRBV7-9 with TRBJ1-1, with D hard to call. DNA of the CDR3: TGTGCCAGCAGCTTGATTTGGGTGGAAGCTTGCTTT. The encoded protein is CASSLIWVEACF.